This TCR beta chain was recovered during a study of neurological immune-mediated disorders. Findings of the study overall: Private repertoires in all groups were suggested, as expanded clones shared no CDR3 amino acid sequences across subjects.

Each CDR3 protein is one row after TCRdb ran MiXCR on the 5' RACE reads. This table has 77,000 or so distinct CDR3 sequences, roughly 10% appearing once. In its sample, this clonotype was seen many times. Its antigen is currently unknown. Healthy controls consisted of blood bank volunteers in Maryland, USA. Specimen: PBMCs. The receptor was derived from a man aged 45-65 years in good health.

Here the CDR3 DNA reads TGTGCCAGCAGTGAGGGACTAGCGGGAGGGACCACAGATACGCAGTATTTT. Encoded protein: CASSEGLAGGTTDTQYF. The chain uses TRBV6-2 or TRBV6-3 and TRBJ2-3; TRBD2 matches 16 bases. The trim removed 5 bases at V and 2 bases at J, leaving 4 bases unmatched. The CDR3 contains 17 residues. Per the germline V gene, CDR1 is MNHEY and CDR2 is SVGEGT.